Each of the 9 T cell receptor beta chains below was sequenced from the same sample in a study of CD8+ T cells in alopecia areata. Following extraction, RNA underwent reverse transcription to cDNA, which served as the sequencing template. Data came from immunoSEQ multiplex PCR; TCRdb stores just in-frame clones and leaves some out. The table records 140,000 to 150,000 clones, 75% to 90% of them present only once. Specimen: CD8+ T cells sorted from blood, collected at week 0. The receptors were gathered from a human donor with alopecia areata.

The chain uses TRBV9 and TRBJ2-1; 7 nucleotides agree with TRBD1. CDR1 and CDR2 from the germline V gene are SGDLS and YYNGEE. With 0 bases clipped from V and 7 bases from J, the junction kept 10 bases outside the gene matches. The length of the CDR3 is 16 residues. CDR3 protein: CASSVATRGQKNEQFF. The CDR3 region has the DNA TGTGCCAGCAGCGTAGCTACTAGGGGACAGAAGAATGAGCAGTTCTTC.

CDR3 nucleotide sequence: TGTGCCAGCAGGTCCGGACAGGGCAGTCAGCCCCAGCATTTT. Protein sequence: CASRSGQGSQPQHF. The chain joins TRBV27 to TRBJ1-5; TRBD1 agrees at 8 bases. Germline V lookup: CDR1 MNHEY, CDR2 SMNVEV (reference sequence). Trimming removed 6 bases from V and 6 bases from J; junction bases left unmatched: 7. The CDR3 runs 14 residues.

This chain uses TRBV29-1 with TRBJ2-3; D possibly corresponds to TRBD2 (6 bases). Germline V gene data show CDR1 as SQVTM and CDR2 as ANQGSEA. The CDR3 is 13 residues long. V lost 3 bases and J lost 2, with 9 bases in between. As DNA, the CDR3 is TGCAGCGTTGATGGAGGGTTCACAGATACGCAGTATTTT. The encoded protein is CSVDGGFTDTQYF.

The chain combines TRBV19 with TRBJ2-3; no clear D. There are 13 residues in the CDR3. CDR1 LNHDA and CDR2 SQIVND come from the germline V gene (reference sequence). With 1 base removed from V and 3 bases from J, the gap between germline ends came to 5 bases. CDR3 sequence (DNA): TGTGCCAGTAGTATAGGACCGACAGATACGCAGTATTTT. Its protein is CASSIGPTDTQYF.

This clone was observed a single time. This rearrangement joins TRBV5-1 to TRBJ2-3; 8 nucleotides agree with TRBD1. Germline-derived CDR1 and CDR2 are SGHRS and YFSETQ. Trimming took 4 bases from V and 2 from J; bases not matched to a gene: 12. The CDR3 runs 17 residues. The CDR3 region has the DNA TGCGCCAGCAGCCCGCCGGGACAGGAGGTCGCCACAGATACGCAGTATTTT. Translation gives CASSPPGQEVATDTQYF.

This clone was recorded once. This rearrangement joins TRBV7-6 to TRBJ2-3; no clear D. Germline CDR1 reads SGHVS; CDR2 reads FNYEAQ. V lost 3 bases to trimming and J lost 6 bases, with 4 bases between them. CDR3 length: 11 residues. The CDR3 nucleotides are TGTGCCAGCAGCTTCGGCGATACGCAGTATTTT. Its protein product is CASSFGDTQYF.

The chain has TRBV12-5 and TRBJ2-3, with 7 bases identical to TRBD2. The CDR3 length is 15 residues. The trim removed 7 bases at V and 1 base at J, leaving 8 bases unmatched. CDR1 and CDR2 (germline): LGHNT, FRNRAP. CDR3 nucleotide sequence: TGTGCTAGTGCCCATGGCGGGAGCCGCACAGATACGCAGTATTTT. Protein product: CASAHGGSRTDTQYF.

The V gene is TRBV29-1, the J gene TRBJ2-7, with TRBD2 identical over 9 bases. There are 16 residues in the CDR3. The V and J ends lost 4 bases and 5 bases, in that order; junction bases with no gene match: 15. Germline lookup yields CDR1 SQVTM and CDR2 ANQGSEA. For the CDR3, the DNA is TGCAGCGTTGTTTTTTCCGAGCGGGGGGAAACACACGAGCAGTACTTC. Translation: CSVVFSERGETHEQYF.

CDR3 nucleotides: TGTGCCAGCAGCCACGGGCAGCGGGGTTCAGATACGCAGTATTTT. Its translation: CASSHGQRGSDTQYF. This chain connects TRBV7-3 to TRBJ2-3; TRBD2 matches at 7 bases. Trimming at V came to 5 bases and at J to 4 bases, leaving 9 bases not matched to a gene. Looked up from germline, CDR1 is SGHTA and CDR2 is FQGTGA. CDR3 size: 15 residues.